The 11 T cell receptor beta chains below come from one sample, sequenced in a study of T cell responses to AZD1222 COVID-19 vaccine. This table comes from immunoSEQ multiplex PCR, and its TCRdb copy is limited to in-frame clones, with some not included. The data contain some 90,000 clones, 70% to 90% of them singletons. This material consisted of peripheral blood, taken on day 0 of AZD1222 vaccination. The origin of the receptors is an adult in good health.

This chain connects TRBV14 to TRBJ1-6; no reliable D call. The CDR3 extends over 14 amino acids. V was shortened by 6 bases and J by 6 bases, with 12 bases between the two germline ends. In germline, CDR1 is SGHDN, CDR2 FVKESK. The CDR3 reads CASRLGFSNSPLHF. Written as DNA, the CDR3 is TGTGCCAGCAGGTTGGGATTCTCTAATTCACCCCTCCACTTT. The whole variable domain, filled in from reference TRBV14 and TRBJ1-6, reads EAGVTQFPSHSVIEKGQTVTLRCDPISGHDNLYWYRRVMGKEIKFLLHFVKESKQDESGMPNNRFLAERTGGTYSTLKVQPAELEDSGVYFCASRLGFSNSPLHFGNGTRLTVT.

The genes are TRBV9 and TRBJ2-7, with D maybe TRBD1 (6 bases). From germline, CDR1 is SGDLS and CDR2 YYNGEE. There are 14 residues in the CDR3. Trimming stripped 0 bases from V and 5 bases from J, with 12 bases between. Here the CDR3 DNA reads TGTGCCAGCAGCGTAGGACAGGAAACCCACGAGCAGTACTTC. This gives the protein CASSVGQETHEQYF.

V usage is TRBV7-8 and J usage is TRBJ2-3; D is possibly TRBD1 (6 bases). CDR3 length: 15 residues. Germline CDR1 and CDR2: SGHVS and FQNEAQ. Trimming took off 3 bases at V and 0 bases at J, with 10 bases between the two ends. The CDR3: CASSFWTDSTDTQYF. The CDR3 nucleotides are TGTGCCAGCAGCTTCTGGACAGATAGCACAGATACGCAGTATTTT.

This clone occurred once. The CDR3 sequence: CATREGSATNEKLFF. The CDR3 DNA sequence: TGCGCCACCCGAGAGGGGTCAGCAACTAATGAAAAACTGTTTTTT. The chain links TRBV10-2 to TRBJ1-4, with a possible D match to TRBD1 (5 bases). The CDR3 is 15 amino acids. Trimming pared 10 bases from V and 0 bases from J, leaving 15 bases between. Germline V gives CDR1 WSHSY, CDR2 SAAADI.

This sequence joins TRBV19 and TRBJ1-4, with D perhaps TRBD1 (5 bases). The ends were cut back, 5 bases at V and 7 bases at J, with 17 bases in the middle. The CDR3 runs to 15 residues. CDR1 and CDR2 (germline): LNHDA, SQIVND (reference sequence). CDR3 amino acids: CASSPPDNWGEKLFF. In DNA, the CDR3 is TGTGCCAGTAGTCCCCCGGACAACTGGGGTGAAAAACTGTTTTTT. Full variable domain (rest looked up from reference TRBV19 and TRBJ1-4): DGGITQSPKYLFRKEGQNVTLSCEQNLNHDAMYWYRQDPGQGLRLIYYSQIVNDFQKGDIAEGYSVSREKKESFPLTVTSAQKNPTAFYLCASSPPDNWGEKLFFGSGTQLSVL.

The chain carries TRBV2 and TRBJ2-1; unclear D gene. This CDR3 is 11 amino acids long. Germline lookup yields CDR1 SNHLY and CDR2 FYNNEI. V lost 4 bases and J 8 bases, leaving 6 bases between the germline ends. CDR3 coding DNA: TGTGCCAGCAGTGTAAGAGATGAGCAGTTCTTC. This sequence encodes CASSVRDEQFF. Drawing the rest from reference TRBV2 and TRBJ2-1, the complete variable domain is EPEVTQTPSHQVTQMGQEVILRCVPISNHLYFYWYRQILGQKVEFLVSFYNNEISEKSEIFDDQFSVERPDGSNFTLKIRSTKLEDSAMYFCASSVRDEQFFGPGTRLTVL.

This rearrangement joins TRBV27 to TRBJ2-2; D possibly matches TRBD1 or TRBD2 (5 bases each). Looked up from germline, CDR1 is MNHEY and CDR2 is SMNVEV (reference sequence). Trimming left V 7 bases short and J 7 bases short, with 13 bases between. The CDR3 extends over 13 amino acids. The CDR3 reads CASTTRGHGELFF. As DNA, the CDR3 is TGTGCCAGCACTACCCGGGGCCACGGGGAGCTGTTTTTT.

CDR3 sequence reads: CASSQVGGGAYGANVLTF. The CDR3 DNA follows: TGTGCCAGCAGCCAAGTCGGCGGGGGGGCCTATGGGGCCAACGTCCTGACTTTC. The chain uses TRBV3-1 (or the pseudogene TRBV3-2) and TRBJ2-6; 9 bases agree with TRBD2. Trimming at V came to 1 base and at J to 3 bases, leaving 7 bases not matched to a gene. This CDR3 is built from 18 residues. Germline CDR1 is LGHDT and CDR2 is YNNKEL (reference sequence).

The chain recombines TRBV14 with TRBJ2-7; D might be TRBD2 (5 bases). CDR3 length: 16 residues. Trimming cost V 2 bases and J 2 bases, with 16 bases left between them. Germline CDR1 is SGHDN and CDR2 is FVKESK. CDR3 region: CASSQIHGERTYEQYF. CDR3 nucleotide sequence: TGTGCCAGCAGCCAAATTCACGGGGAAAGGACCTACGAGCAGTACTTC. The whole variable domain, remainder taken from reference TRBV14 and TRBJ2-7, is EAGVTQFPSHSVIEKGQTVTLRCDPISGHDNLYWYRRVMGKEIKFLLHFVKESKQDESGMPNNRFLAERTGGTYSTLKVQPAELEDSGVYFCASSQIHGERTYEQYFGPGTRLTVT.

This clone was recorded only once. The V call is TRBV9, the J call TRBJ2-1; possibly TRBD1 for D (5 bases). CDR1 SGDLS and CDR2 YYNGEE come from the germline V gene. The CDR3 spans 11 residues. With 0 bases removed from V and 10 bases from J, the gap between germline ends came to 5 bases. For the CDR3, the DNA is TGTGCCAGCAGCGTAGAGGGGGAGCAGTTCTTC. It specifies CASSVEGEQFF.

J is TRBJ1-2 and V is TRBV3-1 (or the pseudogene TRBV3-2); tentative D call: TRBD1 (5 bases). The germline V gene has CDR1 LGHDT and CDR2 YNNKEL (reference sequence). V lost 1 base and J 4 bases, leaving 13 bases between the germline ends. The CDR3 has 15 residues. The DNA of the CDR3 is TGTGCCAGCAGCCAAGGTGAGGCAGGGACCTATGGCTACACCTTC. It specifies CASSQGEAGTYGYTF.